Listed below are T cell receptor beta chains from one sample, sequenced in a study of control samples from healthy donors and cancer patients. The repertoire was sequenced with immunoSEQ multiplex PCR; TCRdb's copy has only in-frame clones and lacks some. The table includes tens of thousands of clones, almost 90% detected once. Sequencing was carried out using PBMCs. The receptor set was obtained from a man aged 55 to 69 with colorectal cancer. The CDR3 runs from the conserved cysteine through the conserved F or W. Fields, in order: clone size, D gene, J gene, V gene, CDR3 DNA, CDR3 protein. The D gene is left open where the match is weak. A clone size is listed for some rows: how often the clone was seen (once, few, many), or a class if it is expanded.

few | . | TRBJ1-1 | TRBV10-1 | TGCGCCAGCAGTGGGCACAGGCTTAACACTGAAGCTTTCTTT | CASSGHRLNTEAFF
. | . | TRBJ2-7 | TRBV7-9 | TGTGCCAGCAGCTTATCAACAGGGTTTAGCTCCTACGAGCAGTACTTC | CASSLSTGFSSYEQYF
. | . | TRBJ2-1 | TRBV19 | TGTGCCAGTAGTATTTCCCGGGACCGGGGGGCAAATGAGCAGTTCTTC | CASSISRDRGANEQFF
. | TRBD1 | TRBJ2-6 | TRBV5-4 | TGTGCCAGCAGCTCGCCAGCCCGACAGGGCTCTGGGGCCAACGTCCTGACTTTC | CASSSPARQGSGANVLTF
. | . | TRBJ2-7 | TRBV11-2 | TGTGCCAGCAGCTCCGAACCCTACGAGCAGTACTTC | CASSSEPYEQYF
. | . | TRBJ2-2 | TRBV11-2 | TGTGCCAGCAGCCAGACTCAGGGTTTACTTAACACCGGGGAGCTGTTTTTT | CASSQTQGLLNTGELFF
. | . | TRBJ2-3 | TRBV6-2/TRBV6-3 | TGTGCCAGCAGCCCGGGACTGGGCACAGATACGCAGTATTTT | CASSPGLGTDTQYF
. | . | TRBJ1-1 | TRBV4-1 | TGCGCCAGCAGCCAGGGGGAAGGGGCCGGGAAGAACACTGAAGCTTTCTTT | CASSQGEGAGKNTEAFF
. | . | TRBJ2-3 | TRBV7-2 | TGTGCCAGCAGCTTAGACCCGACTAGCACAGATACGCAGTATTTT | CASSLDPTSTDTQYF
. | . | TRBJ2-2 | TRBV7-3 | TGTGCCAGCAGCCCCGGGGCCCGGACCGGGGAGCTGTTTTTT | CASSPGARTGELFF
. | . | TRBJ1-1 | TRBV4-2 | TGTGCCAGCAGCCCTACACCAGGGCAGAACACTGAAGCTTTCTTT | CASSPTPGQNTEAFF
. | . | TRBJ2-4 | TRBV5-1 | TGCGCCAGCAGCTCCGACGTGGGCGAACTGCTAGCCAAAAACATTCAGTACTTC | CASSSDVGELLAKNIQYF
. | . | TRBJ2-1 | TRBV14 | TGTGCCAGCAGCCGCGAAGGGGCCAATGAGCAGTTCTTC | CASSREGANEQFF
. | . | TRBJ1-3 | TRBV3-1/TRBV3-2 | TGTGCCAGCAGCCATGGGGATCAGGGGAGCTCTGGAAACACCATATATTTT | CASSHGDQGSSGNTIYF
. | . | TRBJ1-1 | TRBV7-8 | TGTGCCAGCAGCTTAGCCCCTGGGGGCACTGAAGCTTTCTTT | CASSLAPGGTEAFF
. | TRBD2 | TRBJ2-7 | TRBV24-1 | TGTGCCACCAGTGGGACTAGCGGGGAGGGCTACGAGCAGTACTTC | CATSGTSGEGYEQYF
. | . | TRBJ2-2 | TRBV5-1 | TGCGCCAGCACCCTCGGTTCGGGGTTAAGAACCGGGGAGCTGTTTTTT | CASTLGSGLRTGELFF
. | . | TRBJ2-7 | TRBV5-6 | TGTGCCAGCAGCTGGGGTATGCCCCACTACGAGCAGTACTTC | CASSWGMPHYEQYF
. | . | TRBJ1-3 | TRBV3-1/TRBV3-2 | TGTGCCAGCAGCCAGGACAGCATATCTGGAAACACCATATATTTT | CASSQDSISGNTIYF
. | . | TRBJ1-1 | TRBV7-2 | TGTGCCAGCAGCTTATGGGGTGGCATGAACACTGAAGCTTTCTTT | CASSLWGGMNTEAFF
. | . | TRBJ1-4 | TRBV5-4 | TGTGCCAGCAGCTCACAGGGAGTTAAGGAAAAACTGTTTTTT | CASSSQGVKEKLFF
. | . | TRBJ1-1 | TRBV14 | TGTGCCAGCAGCCACCCACTGGCGGGGGACACTGAAGCTTTCTTT | CASSHPLAGDTEAFF
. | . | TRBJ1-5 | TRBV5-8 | TGTGCCAGCAGCCCGAGATCTGTTCAGCCCCAGCATTTT | CASSPRSVQPQHF
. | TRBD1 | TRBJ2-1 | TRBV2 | TGTGCCAGCAGTTACAGGGGAAGCTCCTACAATGAGCAGTTCTTC | CASSYRGSSYNEQFF
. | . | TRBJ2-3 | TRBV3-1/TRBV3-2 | TGTGCCAGCAGCCAAGCAATAGCACAAAGCACAGATACGCAGTATTTT | CASSQAIAQSTDTQYF
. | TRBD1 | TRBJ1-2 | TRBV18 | TGTGCCAGCTCACCTGGTCTCGGGACAGCCACTAACTATGGCTACACCTTC | CASSPGLGTATNYGYTF
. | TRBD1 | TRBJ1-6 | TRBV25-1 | TGTGCCAGCAGTGATCCTACCGGGACAGTAAATTCACCCCTCCACTTT | CASSDPTGTVNSPLHF
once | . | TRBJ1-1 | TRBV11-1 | TGTGCCAGCAGTTCCATGAACACTGAAGCTTTCTTT | CASSSMNTEAFF
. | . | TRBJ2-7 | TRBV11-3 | TGTGCCAGCAGCCCTAATATGGGCGACGAGCAGTACTTC | CASSPNMGDEQYF
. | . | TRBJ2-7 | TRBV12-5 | TGTGCTAGTGGTTTCGGAGGTGCCGAGCAGTACTTC | CASGFGGAEQYF
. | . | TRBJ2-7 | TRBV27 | TGTGCCAGCAGTTTGGGCTCAGGAGTGCAGTACTTC | CASSLGSGVQYF
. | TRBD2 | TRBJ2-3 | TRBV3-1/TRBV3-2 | TGTGCCAGCAGCCAGCAGAAGACTAGCGGAGATACGCAGTATTTT | CASSQQKTSGDTQYF
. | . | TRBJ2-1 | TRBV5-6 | TGTGCCAGCAGCTACGAACGACGACCCTACAATGAGCAGTTCTTC | CASSYERRPYNEQFF
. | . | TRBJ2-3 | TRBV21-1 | TGTGCCAGCAGCACGGAGGGCGGGACTAGCACCAGGGTGACAGATACGCAGTATTTT | CASSTEGGTSTRVTDTQYF
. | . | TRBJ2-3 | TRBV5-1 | TGCGCCAGCAGCTTGAGGACAGCCGCTAGCACAGATACGCAGTATTTT | CASSLRTAASTDTQYF
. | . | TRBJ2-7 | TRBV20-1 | TGCAGTGCTAGTGATGGGAGGGGGTACGAGCAGTACTTC | CSASDGRGYEQYF
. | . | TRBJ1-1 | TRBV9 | TGTGCCAGCAGCGTAGATCCCAGGGGGAACACTGAAGCTTTCTTT | CASSVDPRGNTEAFF
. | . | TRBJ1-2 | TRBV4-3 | TGCGCCAGCAGCCAACAGTCCCGGCGCGACTATGGCTACACCTTC | CASSQQSRRDYGYTF
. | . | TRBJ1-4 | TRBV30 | TGTGCCTGCCAATTGATAGGGGCTGGAGAAAAACTGTTTTTT | CACQLIGAGEKLFF
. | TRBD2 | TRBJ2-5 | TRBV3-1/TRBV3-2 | TGTGCCAGCAGCCAAGTAGCGGGGGGGCCGGAGACCCAGTACTTC | CASSQVAGGPETQYF
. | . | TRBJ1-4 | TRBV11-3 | TGTGCCAGCAGTTTCGGAGTCGGGGGTAATGAAAAACTGTTTTTT | CASSFGVGGNEKLFF
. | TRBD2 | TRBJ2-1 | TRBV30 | TGTGCCTGGAGCTCGGGACTAGGGGGATACAATGAGCAGTTCTTC | CAWSSGLGGYNEQFF
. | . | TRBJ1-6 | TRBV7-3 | TGTGCCAGCAGCCCAAGTCCGGATTCACCCCTCCACTTT | CASSPSPDSPLHF
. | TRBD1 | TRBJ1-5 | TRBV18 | TGTGCCAGCTCACCAACCGAGACAGGGAGGAATCAGCCCCAGCATTTT | CASSPTETGRNQPQHF
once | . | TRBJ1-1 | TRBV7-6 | TGTGCCAGCAGCTCGACAGCCCCGAACACTGAAGCTTTCTTT | CASSSTAPNTEAFF
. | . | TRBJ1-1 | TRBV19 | TGTGCCAGCCACCGGAACGGGAACACTGAAGCTTTCTTT | CASHRNGNTEAFF